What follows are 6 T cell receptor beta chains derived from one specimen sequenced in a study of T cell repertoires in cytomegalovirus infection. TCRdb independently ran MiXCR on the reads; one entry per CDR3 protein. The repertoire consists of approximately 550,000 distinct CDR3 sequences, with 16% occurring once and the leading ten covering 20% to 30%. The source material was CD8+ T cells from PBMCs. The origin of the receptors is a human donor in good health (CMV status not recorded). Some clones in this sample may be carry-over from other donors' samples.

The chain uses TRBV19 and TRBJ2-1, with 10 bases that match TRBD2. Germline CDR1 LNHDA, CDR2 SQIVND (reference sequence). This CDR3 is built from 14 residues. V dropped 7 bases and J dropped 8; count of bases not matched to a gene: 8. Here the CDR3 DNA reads TGTGCCAGTAAGGCCAGCGGGGGGGTCTATGAGCAGTTCTTC. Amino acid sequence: CASKASGGVYEQFF.

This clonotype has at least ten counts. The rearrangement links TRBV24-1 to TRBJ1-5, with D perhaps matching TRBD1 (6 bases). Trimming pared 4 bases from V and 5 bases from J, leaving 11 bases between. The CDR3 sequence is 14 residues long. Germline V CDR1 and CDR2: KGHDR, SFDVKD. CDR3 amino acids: CATSDERTDQPQHF. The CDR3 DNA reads TGTGCCACCAGTGACGAAAGGACAGATCAGCCCCAGCATTTT.

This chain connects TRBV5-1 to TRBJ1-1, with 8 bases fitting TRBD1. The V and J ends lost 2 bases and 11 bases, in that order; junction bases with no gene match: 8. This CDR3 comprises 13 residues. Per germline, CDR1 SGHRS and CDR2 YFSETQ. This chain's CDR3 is CASSLTGGRDAFF. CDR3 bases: TGCGCCAGCAGCTTAACAGGGGGTAGAGACGCTTTCTTT.

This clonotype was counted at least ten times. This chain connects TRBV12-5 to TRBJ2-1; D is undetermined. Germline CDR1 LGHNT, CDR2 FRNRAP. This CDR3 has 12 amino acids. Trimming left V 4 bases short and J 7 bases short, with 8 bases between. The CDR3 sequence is CASGSNMNEQFF. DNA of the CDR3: TGTGCTAGTGGTTCCAATATGAATGAGCAGTTCTTC.

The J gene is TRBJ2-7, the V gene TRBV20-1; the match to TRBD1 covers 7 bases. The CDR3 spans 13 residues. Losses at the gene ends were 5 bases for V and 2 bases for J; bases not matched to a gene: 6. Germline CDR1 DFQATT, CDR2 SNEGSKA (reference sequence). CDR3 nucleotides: TGCAGTGCTCCGACAGGGCAGACCTACGAGCAGTACTTC. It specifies CSAPTGQTYEQYF.

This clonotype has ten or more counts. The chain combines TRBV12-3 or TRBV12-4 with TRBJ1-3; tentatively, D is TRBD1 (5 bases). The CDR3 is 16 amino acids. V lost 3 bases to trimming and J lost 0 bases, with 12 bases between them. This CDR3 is CASSFGGSSSGNTIYF. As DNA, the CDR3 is TGTGCCAGCAGTTTTGGGGGTTCCTCCTCTGGAAACACCATATATTTT.